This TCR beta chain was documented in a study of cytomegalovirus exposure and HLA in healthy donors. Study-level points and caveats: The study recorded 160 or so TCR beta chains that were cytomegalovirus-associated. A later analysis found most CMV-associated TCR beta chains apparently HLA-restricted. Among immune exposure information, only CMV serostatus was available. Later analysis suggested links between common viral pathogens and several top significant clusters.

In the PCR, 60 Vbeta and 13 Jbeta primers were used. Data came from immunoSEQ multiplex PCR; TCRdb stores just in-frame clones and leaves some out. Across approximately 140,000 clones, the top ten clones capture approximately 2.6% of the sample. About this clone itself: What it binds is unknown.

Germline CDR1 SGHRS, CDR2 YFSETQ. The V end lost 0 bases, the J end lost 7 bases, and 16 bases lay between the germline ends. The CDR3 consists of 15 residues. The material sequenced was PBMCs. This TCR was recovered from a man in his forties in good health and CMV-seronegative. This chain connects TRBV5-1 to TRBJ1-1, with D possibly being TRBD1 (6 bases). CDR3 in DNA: TGCGCCAGCAGCTTGGCCCCAGGGGTGGACAGTGAAGCTTTCTTT. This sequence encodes CASSLAPGVDSEAFF.